This TCR beta chain was obtained from a study of blood T cell repertoires in COVID-19. Background on the study: Acute and convalescent COVID-19 specimens originated in the United States, Italy and Spain. Sources were T cells, B-cell-depleted T cells, or PBMCs; the material itself was cDNA or gDNA.

This clone was seen a handful of times. Assignments of participants to cohorts depended upon their own reported clinical history. Recovered Cohort 3 donors showed two negative PCRs, clearance, or symptom resolution. Data came from immunoSEQ multiplex PCR; TCRdb stores just in-frame clones and leaves some out. The data show 140,000 to 150,000 clones, roughly 85% seen once. The receptor's source is a man in his fifties who had recovered from COVID-19. Material for sequencing was PBMCs or T cells enriched from blood (not recorded which).

CDR3 sequence reads: CASSSRLAGGREGGYDEQFF. The CDR3 DNA reads TGTGCCAGCAGTTCCCGACTAGCGGGAGGGCGGGAAGGAGGTTACGATGAGCAGTTCTTC. The chain couples TRBV27 to TRBJ2-1; 14 bases match TRBD2. Germline V gives CDR1 MNHEY, CDR2 SMNVEV (reference sequence). The CDR3 runs to 20 residues. With V trimmed by 4 bases and J by 8 bases, 19 bases remained unmatched.